This is a list of T cell receptor beta chains from one sample in a study of T-cell reconstitution after alpha-beta-depleted transplantation in children. TCRdb used MiXCR to reprocess the PCR reads, holding one entry per CDR3 protein. Here the sample spans around 180,000 distinct CDR3 sequences, around 10% being singletons. The sequences come from PBMCs, collected before TCRalphabeta/CD19-depleted stem cell transplant. Receptors were obtained from a boy aged 2 to 10 with acute myeloid leukemia, due to receive a stem cell transplant. CDR3s include the opening cysteine and the closing phenylalanine or tryptophan. D genes are given only for firm matches. Not every row has a clone size; where given, it reads once, few, many or a size class.

cdr3_nt: TGTGCCAGCAGCTTTGGACTAGCTCGGAGCTCCTACAATGAGCAGTTCTTC; cdr3_aa: CASSFGLARSSYNEQFF; clone_size: many; j_call: TRBJ2-1; v_call: TRBV11-1; d_call: TRBD2
cdr3_nt: TGCAGCGTTGAAGATCAAGGGAGAGGCCTTCGCCTCGCTGAAGCTTTCTTT; cdr3_aa: CSVEDQGRGLRLAEAFF; clone_size: many; j_call: TRBJ1-1; v_call: TRBV29-1; d_call: NA
cdr3_nt: TGTGCCAGCTCACCACAACGGAACAAAAACATTCAGTACTTC; cdr3_aa: CASSPQRNKNIQYF; clone_size: many; j_call: TRBJ2-4; v_call: TRBV18; d_call: NA
cdr3_nt: TGTGCCAGCAGCCCGGGACCCGTAGTAACCGGGGAGCTGTTTTTT; cdr3_aa: CASSPGPVVTGELFF; clone_size: many; j_call: TRBJ2-2; v_call: TRBV7-9; d_call: NA
cdr3_nt: TGTGCCAGCAGTGGACAGTTAAACACCGGGGAGCTGTTTTTT; cdr3_aa: CASSGQLNTGELFF; clone_size: NA; j_call: TRBJ2-2; v_call: TRBV6-1; d_call: NA
cdr3_nt: TGTGCCAGCAGGGCAGGTCGCTTCAGCTACACCTTC; cdr3_aa: CASRAGRFSYTF; clone_size: many; j_call: TRBJ1-2; v_call: TRBV12-3/TRBV12-4; d_call: NA
cdr3_nt: TGTGCCAGCAGTGTAGCTTCCATTTACGAGCAGTACTTC; cdr3_aa: CASSVASIYEQYF; clone_size: many; j_call: TRBJ2-7; v_call: TRBV27; d_call: NA
cdr3_nt: TGCAGTGCCATTGGGACTAGCGGGAGGCCCACAGATACGCAGTATTTT; cdr3_aa: CSAIGTSGRPTDTQYF; clone_size: many; j_call: TRBJ2-3; v_call: TRBV20-1; d_call: TRBD2
cdr3_nt: TGCAGCGTTGTGGACACCGGGGAGCTGTTTTTT; cdr3_aa: CSVVDTGELFF; clone_size: many; j_call: TRBJ2-2; v_call: TRBV29-1; d_call: NA
cdr3_nt: TGTGCCAGCAGCCAAGGGACAGGGAGGACTGAAGCTTTCTTT; cdr3_aa: CASSQGTGRTEAFF; clone_size: many; j_call: TRBJ1-1; v_call: TRBV3-1; d_call: TRBD1
cdr3_nt: TGTGCCAGCAGCCCTAGCGGGAGCACCCACAATGAGCAGTTCTTC; cdr3_aa: CASSPSGSTHNEQFF; clone_size: NA; j_call: TRBJ2-1; v_call: TRBV11-2; d_call: TRBD2
cdr3_nt: TGCGCCAGCAGCTTGCCGGGTGGGTACACTGAAGCTTTCTTT; cdr3_aa: CASSLPGGYTEAFF; clone_size: many; j_call: TRBJ1-1; v_call: TRBV5-1; d_call: NA
cdr3_nt: TGTGCCAGCAAACGGACGGGACCCTACGAGCAGTACTTC; cdr3_aa: CASKRTGPYEQYF; clone_size: many; j_call: TRBJ2-7; v_call: TRBV12-3/TRBV12-4; d_call: NA
cdr3_nt: TGTGCCAGCAGCCCCGCCGGGACAGTTTCCTACAATGAGCAGTTCTTC; cdr3_aa: CASSPAGTVSYNEQFF; clone_size: NA; j_call: TRBJ2-1; v_call: TRBV6-2/TRBV6-3; d_call: TRBD1
cdr3_nt: TGTGCCAGCAGCCCCCCGCTGCGGGATGTAGCGGGGATTGGCGGGGAGCTGTTTTTT; cdr3_aa: CASSPPLRDVAGIGGELFF; clone_size: many; j_call: TRBJ2-2; v_call: TRBV11-1; d_call: TRBD2
cdr3_nt: TGCGCCAGCAGCTTGCAGCGGGAGCTCTACGAGCAGTACTTC; cdr3_aa: CASSLQRELYEQYF; clone_size: many; j_call: TRBJ2-7; v_call: TRBV5-1; d_call: TRBD2
cdr3_nt: TGCAGTGCCGGGACTAGCGGGACGAGTGGGGAGCTGTTTTTT; cdr3_aa: CSAGTSGTSGELFF; clone_size: many; j_call: TRBJ2-2; v_call: TRBV29-1; d_call: TRBD2
cdr3_nt: TGCAGTGCTAGACCCTCAGGGAATTCACCCCTCCACTTT; cdr3_aa: CSARPSGNSPLHF; clone_size: many; j_call: TRBJ1-6; v_call: TRBV20-1; d_call: NA
cdr3_nt: TGTGCCAGCAGAGGGGAGAGCTCCTATAATTCACCCCTCCACTTT; cdr3_aa: CASRGESSYNSPLHF; clone_size: many; j_call: TRBJ1-6; v_call: TRBV7-9; d_call: NA
cdr3_nt: TGTGCCAGCAGCCAACTCACGGGCTTGGATACGCAGTATTTT; cdr3_aa: CASSQLTGLDTQYF; clone_size: many; j_call: TRBJ2-3; v_call: TRBV14; d_call: NA
cdr3_nt: TGTGCCAGCAGCCTCCCGGGGGGAAACACTGAAGCTTTCTTT; cdr3_aa: CASSLPGGNTEAFF; clone_size: many; j_call: TRBJ1-1; v_call: TRBV3-1; d_call: NA